The clone carrying this T cell receptor beta chain was observed a handful of times. The antigen is unknown. These data are taken from a study of beta chain features in type 1 diabetes. Findings and caveats of the study: Short templates might get an advantage during PCR, and this would be equal in patients and controls.

The investigators reverse transcribed all of the isolated RNA, so they sequenced expressed TCRB transcripts. Method: immunoSEQ multiplex PCR; TCRdb's copy keeps in-frame clones and lacks some. The profile shows some 200,000 clones, approximately 11% of them singletons. Germline lookup yields CDR1 MDHEN and CDR2 SYDVKM. The CDR3 runs 13 residues. Trimming stripped 6 bases from V and 4 bases from J, with 12 bases between. In all sorted populations, purity surpassed 95%. The rearrangement joins TRBV28 to TRBJ1-1; no firm D call. Material: central memory CD4+ T cells from blood. The receptor was derived from a man aged 18 to 29 in good health. The DNA of the CDR3 is TGTGCCAGCAGCCCCAGGATAATCACTGAAGCTTTCTTT. It is translated as CASSPRIITEAFF. The complete variable domain, with remaining parts taken from reference TRBV28 and TRBJ1-1, reads DVKVTQSSRYLVKRTGEKVFLECVQDMDHENMFWYRQDPGLGLRLIYFSYDVKMKEKGDIPEGYSVSREKKERFSLILESASTNQTSMYLCASSPRIITEAFFGQGTRLTVV.